The source of this T cell receptor (beta chain) is a study of lymphopenia after photon versus proton radiotherapy. Whole-study results and caveats: In patients who died, overall survival fell as post-nadir TCR diversity dropped more.

Looked up from germline, CDR1 is SQVTM and CDR2 is ANQGSEA. The CDR3 spans 13 residues. V shed 4 bases and J shed 4 bases, with 10 bases lying between them. Of note for this clone: Its antigen is unknown.

Repertoires were generated with immunoSEQ multiplex PCR, while TCRdb's copy carries only in-frame clones and drops some. The sample includes more than 11,000 clones, 82% of them seen just once. The J gene is TRBJ1-4, the V gene TRBV29-1, with D maybe TRBD1 (6 bases). This receptor was taken from a man aged 45-65 years with gastric cancer. The starting material was peripheral blood, obtained from a patient treated with photon-based radiotherapy. As DNA, the CDR3 is TGCAGCGTTGGGGGGGGCGGTAATGAAAAACTGTTTTTT. Protein sequence: CSVGGGGNEKLFF.